This T cell receptor beta chain was observed in a study of control samples from healthy donors and cancer patients. V was pared by 1 base and J by 5 bases, with 23 bases between. The CDR3 length is 17 residues. Germline CDR1 SQVTM, CDR2 ANQGSEA. Sequencing used immunoSEQ multiplex PCR; TCRdb keeps in-frame clones, though not all of them. Found here are about 200,000 clones, approximately 90% of them singletons; the top ten hold 1.5% to 2%. The specimen was blood. This sequence was found in a man younger than 45 in good health. The chain recombines TRBV29-1 with TRBJ1-2; tentative D call: TRBD1 (5 bases). CDR3 DNA sequence: TGCAGCGTTGAAGTCTTTCGTGTCAGGGATTACGCATATGGCTACACCTTC. Translation: CSVEVFRVRDYAYGYTF.